The 27 T cell receptor beta chains listed next were all sequenced from one sample in a study of T cell responses to AZD1222 COVID-19 vaccine. TCRdb's copy holds only in-frame clones and misses some; the assay was immunoSEQ multiplex PCR. The table records fewer than 100,000 clones, around 85% of them present only once. The sample in question was peripheral blood, obtained 28 days after the second AZD1222 dose. Receptor source: an adult who received the AZD1222 COVID-19 vaccine.

This rearrangement joins TRBV18 to TRBJ2-5, with 9 positions matching TRBD1. Germline trimming cut 2 bases from V and 6 bases from J; bases unmatched to any gene: 1. The germline V gene has CDR1 KGHSH and CDR2 LQKENI. The CDR3 extends over 13 amino acids. The CDR3 sequence is CASSPGTGQTQYF. The DNA of the CDR3 is TGTGCCAGCTCACCAGGGACAGGGCAGACCCAGTACTTC.

This clone showed up just once. The CDR3 coding sequence is TGTGCCAGCATCCTTCTTCAGGGGGCTAGAGGGGGCTACACCTTC. Translating gives CASILLQGARGGYTF. This chain uses TRBV21-1 with TRBJ1-2; the D call in the table, TRBD1, was not verified against the DNA. TRBV21-1 is deemed a pseudogene. The CDR3 sequence is 15 residues long.

This clone was seen only a few times. V gene TRBV5-1 combines with J gene TRBJ1-2; D ambiguous. Trimming removed 4 bases at V and 2 bases at J, with 12 bases between. CDR1 and CDR2 (germline): SGHRS, YFSETQ. The CDR3 spans 14 residues. The CDR3 reads CASSPQGLNYGYTF. CDR3 nucleotides: TGCGCCAGCAGCCCCCAAGGGCTAAACTATGGCTACACCTTC.

V usage is TRBV5-6 and J usage is TRBJ2-1; D uncertain. This CDR3 is built from 13 residues. Trimming shortened V by 3 bases and J by 12 bases, and 16 bases separated the two germline ends. The germline gives CDR1 SGHDT, CDR2 YYEEEE. The CDR3 region is CASSSNYLVAQFF. The CDR3 DNA follows: TGTGCCAGCAGCTCCAACTACTTAGTAGCGCAGTTCTTC. The whole variable domain, filled in from reference TRBV5-6 and TRBJ2-1, reads DAGVTQSPTHLIKTRGQQVTLRCSPKSGHDTVSWYQQALGQGPQFIFQYYEEEERQRGNFPDRFSGHQFPNYSSELNVNALLLGDSALYLCASSSNYLVAQFFGPGTRLTVL.

The chain employs TRBV5-1 and TRBJ1-6; no definite D call. The CDR3 is 16 residues long. V lost 4 bases and J lost 5, with 16 bases in between. Germline CDR1 reads SGHRS; CDR2 reads YFSETQ. The DNA of the CDR3 is TGCGCCAGCAGCCTCACGACGGGAGCAGATAATTCACCCCTCCACTTT. Translating gives CASSLTTGADNSPLHF.

The V gene is TRBV28, the J gene TRBJ2-7; D gene ambiguous. V was shortened by 8 bases and J by 3 bases, with 11 bases between the two germline ends. Germline-derived CDR1 and CDR2 are MDHEN and SYDVKM. The CDR3 length is 12 residues. The CDR3 nucleotides read TGTGCCAGCGGCCTAAAAAGCTACGAGCAGTACTTC. This encodes CASGLKSYEQYF.

The chain combines TRBV18 with TRBJ1-1; weak D call: TRBD1 (5 bases). The ends were cut back, 1 base at V and 2 bases at J, with 8 bases in the middle. The CDR3 runs 14 residues. CDR1 and CDR2 from the germline V gene are KGHSH and LQKENI. The CDR3 nucleotides are TGTGCCAGCTCACCACGCGACAGCAACACTGAAGCTTTCTTT. It encodes CASSPRDSNTEAFF.

This rearrangement joins TRBV12-3 or TRBV12-4 to TRBJ1-2; D call uncertain. This CDR3 is built from 13 residues. Trimming shortened V by 1 base and J by 5 bases, and 8 bases separated the two germline ends. The CDR3, as DNA: TGTGCCAGCAGTTTAGAGTGGCTATATGGCTACACCTTC. This translates into CASSLEWLYGYTF.

The chain employs TRBV7-8 and TRBJ1-2, with 8 bases matching TRBD1. The CDR3 contains 17 residues. Germline CDR1 is SGHVS and CDR2 is FQNEAQ. The junction had 7 bases not matched to a gene; V was cut back by 1 base and J by 0 bases. Here the CDR3 DNA reads TGTGCCAGCAGCTTAGAGGGGGGACAGGCTTCTAACTATGGCTACACCTTC. Translating it yields CASSLEGGQASNYGYTF.

The V gene is TRBV21-1, the J gene TRBJ2-7; the tabulated D call, TRBD2, remains unverified against the DNA. TRBV21-1 is designated a pseudogene. The CDR3 sequence is 15 residues long. The CDR3 reads CASRRGGASSYEQYF. In DNA form, the CDR3 reads TGTGCCAGCCGCCGGGGGGGGGCCTCCTCCTACGAGCAGTACTTC.

The chain recombines TRBV6-2 or TRBV6-3 with TRBJ2-7, with 7 bases matching TRBD1. The CDR3 has 14 amino acids. Germline V gene sequence: CDR1 MNHEY, CDR2 SVGEGT. V trimming: 2 bases; J trimming: 12 bases; junction bases outside the gene matches: 13. CDR3 in amino acids: CASSYLPGQEASYF. Here the CDR3 DNA reads TGTGCCAGCAGTTACCTACCAGGACAGGAGGCTTCGTACTTC.

The chain combines TRBV7-8 with TRBJ2-3, with a possible D match to TRBD1 (6 bases). The CDR3 is 14 residues long. Germline assignment: CDR1 SGHVS and CDR2 FQNEAQ. V was pared by 5 bases and J by 3 bases, with 12 bases between. The CDR3: CASSRTAFTDTQYF. CDR3 coding DNA: TGTGCCAGCAGCCGGACAGCGTTTACAGATACGCAGTATTTT.

The chain carries TRBV30 and TRBJ1-2; unclear D gene. CDR1 and CDR2 from the germline V gene are GTSNPN and SVGIG (reference sequence). The ends were cut back, 2 bases at V and 8 bases at J, with 9 bases in the middle. The CDR3 is made up of 11 amino acids. The CDR3 loop is CAWSSGFGYTF. The CDR3 nucleotides read TGTGCCTGGAGTTCTGGGTTCGGCTACACCTTC.

The V and J genes are TRBV4-3 and TRBJ1-6; D unresolved. The CDR3 consists of 16 residues. The V gene lost 0 bases and the J gene lost 7 bases, with 13 bases spanning the gap. Per the germline V gene, CDR1 is LGHNA and CDR2 is YSLEER. DNA for the CDR3: TGCGCCAGCAGCCAAGATTTCGGGAGCCGGAATTCACCCCTCCACTTT. Amino acids: CASSQDFGSRNSPLHF.

The rearrangement joins TRBV19 to TRBJ1-6; D not resolved. From germline, CDR1 is LNHDA and CDR2 SQIVND (reference sequence). This CDR3 is built from 15 residues. The ends were cut back, 5 bases at V and 10 bases at J, with 18 bases in the middle. The CDR3 nucleotides are TGTGCCAGTAGTCCGGGCGCTTCCGGCCGATCACCCCTCCACTTT. It is translated as CASSPGASGRSPLHF.

This clone was seen only once. The V gene is TRBV6-2 or TRBV6-3, the J gene TRBJ2-1; TRBD2 matches at 9 bases. The CDR3 length is 19 residues. CDR1 is MNHEY and CDR2 is SVGEGT in the germline V gene. V lost 4 bases and J lost 3; bases outside the gene matches: 16. DNA of the CDR3: TGTGCCAGCAGTTGGAAGTCAGGGCTAGCGGGGATAGTCTACAATGAGCAGTTCTTC. It is translated as CASSWKSGLAGIVYNEQFF.

The gene calls are TRBV7-2 and TRBJ1-2, with 8 positions matching TRBD1. Trimming removed 4 bases from V and 6 bases from J; junction bases left unmatched: 4. The V gene's germline CDR1 is SGHTA and CDR2 FQGNSA. This CDR3 contains 13 residues. The CDR3 DNA is TGTGCCAGCAGCTCGCCGACAGGGGATGGCTACACCTTC. This gives the protein CASSSPTGDGYTF.

The chain has TRBV27 and TRBJ2-7; 8 bases agree with TRBD1. The germline gives CDR1 MNHEY, CDR2 SMNVEV (reference sequence). The junction had 7 bases not matched to a gene; V was cut back by 2 bases and J by 4 bases. The CDR3 has 15 amino acids. DNA of the CDR3: TGTGCCAGCAGTTTAGTGGGACAGGTGGGTTACGAGCAGTACTTC. Its translation is CASSLVGQVGYEQYF.

J is TRBJ1-5 and V is TRBV19, with D tentatively TRBD1 (5 bases). In germline, CDR1 is LNHDA, CDR2 SQIVND (reference sequence). The CDR3 is 15 residues long. Trimming took 4 bases from V and 0 from J, leaving 10 bases between them. CDR3 coding DNA: TGTGCCAGTAGTACTACGGACATTAGCAATCAGCCCCAGCATTTT. Protein: CASSTTDISNQPQHF.

The CDR3 sequence: CASSRDSGTDGEQYF. In DNA form, the CDR3 reads TGCGCCAGCAGCCGTGACTCCGGGACAGACGGCGAGCAGTACTTC. The J gene is TRBJ2-7, the V gene TRBV5-1; 7 nucleotides match TRBD1. This CDR3 spans 15 amino acids. CDR1 and CDR2 from the germline V gene are SGHRS and YFSETQ. Trimming took 4 bases from V and 6 from J; bases not matched to a gene: 13.

The rearrangement joins TRBV9 to TRBJ2-1, with D perhaps matching TRBD2 (6 bases). Deletions cut 4 bases from V and 3 bases from J, with 11 bases between. From germline, CDR1 is SGDLS and CDR2 YYNGEE. This CDR3 contains 14 residues. For the CDR3, the DNA is TGTGCCAGCAGCCCGCGGGGCAGCTACAATGAGCAGTTCTTC. As protein: CASSPRGSYNEQFF.

The chain is built from TRBV20-1 and TRBJ1-2; the match to TRBD1 covers 7 bases. CDR1 is DFQATT and CDR2 is SNEGSKA in the germline V gene (reference sequence). Trimming removed 5 bases from V and 10 bases from J; junction bases left unmatched: 7. This CDR3 spans 11 amino acids. CDR3 sequence (DNA): TGCAGTGCTTCCACCACAGGGGCCTACACCTTC. Its translation: CSASTTGAYTF.

The rearrangement joins TRBV20-1 to TRBJ2-5; D not resolved. The CDR3 loop spans 10 amino acids. Trimming pared 3 bases from V and 5 bases from J, leaving 4 bases between. CDR1 is DFQATT and CDR2 is SNEGSKA in the germline V gene (reference sequence). CDR3 loop: CSASYETQYF. The CDR3 coding sequence is TGCAGTGCTAGCTACGAGACCCAGTACTTC.

The chain links TRBV7-6 to TRBJ2-2; TRBD2 agrees at 15 bases. Germline CDR1 is SGHVS and CDR2 is FNYEAQ. V gave up 5 bases and J gave up 7 bases; unmatched junction bases: 5. The CDR3 has 16 amino acids. In nucleotides, the CDR3 is TGTGCCAGCAGCGAGGAGGGACTAGCGGGGGGCGGGGAGCTGTTTTTT. Translated, it gives CASSEEGLAGGGELFF. The full variable domain, rest sourced from reference TRBV7-6 and TRBJ2-2, is GAGVSQSPRYKVTKRGQDVALRCDPISGHVSLYWYRQALGQGPEFLTYFNYEAQQDKSGLPNDRFSAERPEGSISTLTIQRTEQRDSAMYRCASSEEGLAGGGELFFGEGSRLTVL.

The rearrangement links TRBV23-1 to TRBJ2-1; the match to TRBD2 covers 8 bases. TRBV23-1 is identified as an open reading frame with a role that is uncertain. Trimming removed 4 bases from V and 9 bases from J; junction bases left unmatched: 20. CDR3 size: 18 residues. The CDR3 is CASSRNANLWARGGEQFF. The CDR3 DNA is TGCGCCAGCAGTCGAAACGCAAATCTCTGGGCCCGGGGGGGTGAGCAGTTCTTC.

V is TRBV27 and J is TRBJ2-6, with 8 bases lining up with TRBD2. The CDR3 totals 20 residues. Trimming took 5 bases from V and 0 from J; bases not matched to a gene: 15. From germline, CDR1 is MNHEY and CDR2 SMNVEV (reference sequence). The CDR3 is CASSPTGIRGGSSGANVLTF. In DNA form, the CDR3 reads TGTGCCAGCAGTCCCACCGGAATCCGGGGGGGGAGCTCTGGGGCCAACGTCCTGACTTTC.

The chain combines TRBV5-6 with TRBJ2-7, with unresolved D. The ends were cut back, 1 base at V and 9 bases at J, with 11 bases in the middle. CDR3 length: 12 residues. Germline V gives CDR1 SGHDT, CDR2 YYEEEE. The CDR3 spells CASSLLGVVQYF. As DNA, the CDR3 is TGTGCCAGCAGCTTGCTTGGGGTTGTGCAGTACTTC. The complete variable domain, with remaining parts taken from reference TRBV5-6 and TRBJ2-7, reads DAGVTQSPTHLIKTRGQQVTLRCSPKSGHDTVSWYQQALGQGPQFIFQYYEEEERQRGNFPDRFSGHQFPNYSSELNVNALLLGDSALYLCASSLLGVVQYFGPGTRLTVT.